These 14 T cell receptor beta chains originate from one sample sequenced in a study of cytomegalovirus exposure and HLA in healthy donors. Amplification used 60 Vbeta primers and 13 Jbeta primers. TCRdb keeps only in-frame clones here, not all; method: immunoSEQ multiplex PCR. The ten most abundant clones cover around 7.9% of a sample with tens of thousands of clones. Sequencing input: PBMCs. These receptors came from a male donor in good health and CMV-seronegative.

The rearrangement uses TRBV4-1 and TRBJ1-6; TRBD1 might be the D (5 bases). Trimming cost V 2 bases and J 7 bases, with 15 bases left between them. The CDR3 extends over 16 amino acids. CDR1 is MGHRA and CDR2 is YSYEKL in the germline V gene. The CDR3 here is CASSQSGASANSPLHF. CDR3 nucleotides: TGCGCCAGCAGCCAAAGCGGGGCATCAGCCAATTCACCCCTCCACTTT.

The chain employs TRBV19 and TRBJ2-1; tentatively, D is TRBD2 (6 bases). The V gene's germline CDR1 is LNHDA and CDR2 SQIVND (reference sequence). The CDR3 is made up of 16 amino acids. Trimming took off 4 bases at V and 0 bases at J, with 13 bases between the two ends. CDR3 in amino acids: CASSKLAPNSYNEQFF. The CDR3 nucleotides read TGTGCCAGTAGTAAACTAGCTCCAAACTCCTACAATGAGCAGTTCTTC.

This chain links TRBV19 with TRBJ1-2; no definite D call. V was clipped by 7 bases and J by 6 bases, with 9 bases between them. The CDR3 extends over 11 amino acids. CDR1 is LNHDA, CDR2 SQIVND, per germline (reference sequence). The CDR3 DNA follows: TGTGCCAGTACGCGGTCTGATGGCTACACCTTC. Its translation is CASTRSDGYTF.

The chain combines TRBV7-3 with TRBJ2-3; weak D call: TRBD2 (6 bases). V lost 1 base and J lost 2, with 7 bases in between. The CDR3 is 14 amino acids. The germline V gene has CDR1 SGHTA and CDR2 FQGTGA. The CDR3 region is CASSLRGDTDTQYF. Written as DNA, the CDR3 is TGTGCCAGCAGCTTAAGGGGGGACACAGATACGCAGTATTTT. The complete variable domain, with remaining parts taken from reference TRBV7-3 and TRBJ2-3, reads GAGVSQTPSNKVTEKGKYVELRCDPISGHTALYWYRQSLGQGPEFLIYFQGTGAADDSGLPNDRFFAVRPEGSVSTLKIQRTERGDSAVYLCASSLRGDTDTQYFGPGTRLTVL.

This chain connects TRBV7-7 to TRBJ2-5; 7 bases are shared with TRBD1. The CDR3 runs to 14 residues. J lost 0 bases, V lost 5 bases, and 3 bases had no gene match. CDR1 is SSHAT and CDR2 is FNYEAQ in the germline V gene (reference sequence). CDR3 DNA: TGTGCCAGCAGCCGGACAGGCTACCAAGAGACCCAGTACTTC. It encodes CASSRTGYQETQYF. The variable domain in full, with the rest retrieved from reference TRBV7-7 and TRBJ2-5, is GAGVSQSPRYKVTKRGQDVTLRCDPISSHATLYWYQQALGQGPEFLTYFNYEAQPDKSGLPSDRFSAERPEGSISTLTIQRTEQRDSAMYRCASSRTGYQETQYFGPGTRLLVL.

The chain uses TRBV19 and TRBJ2-5, with a possible D match to TRBD1 (6 bases). V dropped 5 bases and J dropped 5 bases, with 15 bases sitting between them. Germline CDR1 and CDR2: LNHDA and SQIVND (reference sequence). CDR3 length equals 14 residues. The CDR3 spells CASSFSGQSETQYF. CDR3 nucleotide sequence: TGTGCCAGTAGTTTTTCAGGACAGTCGGAGACCCAGTACTTC.

The rearrangement uses TRBV5-1 and TRBJ2-2; possible D gene TRBD2, 5 bases. This CDR3 region has 18 residues. CDR1 SGHRS and CDR2 YFSETQ come from the germline V gene. Deletions cut 0 bases from V and 0 bases from J, with 15 bases between. CDR3 region: CASSLGGVGYSNTGELFF. In DNA, the CDR3 is TGCGCCAGCAGCTTGGGGGGAGTTGGATATTCGAACACCGGGGAGCTGTTTTTT.

The chain employs TRBV6-4 and TRBJ2-2; no clear D. The V and J ends lost 6 bases and 4 bases respectively, with 9 bases between them. The CDR3 consists of 13 residues. Germline V lookup: CDR1 MRHNA, CDR2 SNTAGT. CDR3 DNA: TGTGCCAGCAGCGCAGGTATCACCGGGGAGCTGTTTTTT. The encoded protein is CASSAGITGELFF.

The rearrangement links TRBV7-2 to TRBJ1-1; 7 positions match TRBD1. The CDR3 sequence is 14 residues long. J gave up 1 base and V 5 bases, and 4 bases lay outside the gene matches. Germline loops: CDR1 SGHTA, CDR2 FQGNSA. Here the CDR3 DNA reads TGTGCCAGCAGCCTTCACAGGGGGAACACTGAAGCTTTCTTT. Amino acid sequence: CASSLHRGNTEAFF.

This chain's CDR3 is CASSRAGGATDTQYF. CDR3 coding DNA: TGTGCCAGCAGCCGAGCGGGAGGAGCGACAGATACGCAGTATTTT. The chain couples TRBV13 to TRBJ2-3; TRBD2 agrees at 9 bases. CDR1 is PRHDT, CDR2 FYEKMQ, per germline (reference sequence). Losses at the gene ends were 5 bases for V and 3 bases for J; bases not matched to a gene: 6. The CDR3 has 15 amino acids.

The chain has TRBV7-2 and TRBJ2-1; a weak D match, TRBD2 (6 bases). CDR3 length equals 12 residues. V was pared by 5 bases and J by 12 bases, with 14 bases between. Germline V CDR1 and CDR2: SGHTA, FQGNSA. In DNA form, the CDR3 reads TGTGCCAGCAGCGACCCCGGGGGACGGCAGTTCTTC. It translates to CASSDPGGRQFF.

CDR3 bases: TGTGCCAGCAGGCGTGGTTCAGGCTACGAGCAGTACTTC. This sequence encodes CASRRGSGYEQYF. This chain uses TRBV6-5 with TRBJ2-7; D not certain. CDR3 size: 13 residues. The V end lost 6 bases, the J end lost 3 bases, and 12 bases lay between the germline ends. CDR1 is MNHEY, CDR2 SVGAGI, per germline.

This chain links TRBV29-1 with TRBJ2-1, with a weak D call TRBD2 (6 bases). Trimming stripped 4 bases from V and 0 bases from J, with 10 bases between. Germline loops: CDR1 SQVTM, CDR2 ANQGSEA. CDR3 length: 14 amino acids. DNA for the CDR3: TGCAGCGTTGGCTCGCGGGGCTCCTACAATGAGCAGTTCTTC. Protein product: CSVGSRGSYNEQFF.

V is TRBV27 and J is TRBJ2-7; a possible D gene is TRBD1 (6 bases). This CDR3 is 13 amino acids long. Trimming took off 7 bases at V and 4 bases at J, with 14 bases between the two ends. Germline V gene sequence: CDR1 MNHEY, CDR2 SMNVEV (reference sequence). The CDR3 loop is CASKEQGTYEQYF. CDR3 DNA sequence: TGTGCCAGCAAGGAACAGGGTACATACGAGCAGTACTTC.